This T cell receptor (beta chain) was retrieved from a study of blood T cell repertoires in COVID-19 (dated by TCRdb to 2018 to 2020). Broadly, across the study: Samples covering the acute and convalescent phases of COVID-19 were provided by collaborators in the United States, Italy and Spain. Nearly every sample came with metadata listing a de-identified subject ID, COVID-19 status, age in years and sex. HLA class I and class II types, where available, came from metadata supplied by the sample provider rather than from assay-based typing. The repertoires were released in a freely available public database meant as a resource for research on the immune response to SARS-CoV-2. The samples were drawn from the first 160 participants of the ongoing ImmuneRACE study and from 1,254 subjects provided by 6 global collaborators. The dataset comprised deeply sampled blood TCRbeta repertoires from subjects exposed to, actively infected with, or recovered from COVID-19. The material from the prospective study consisted of cDNA or gDNA derived from T cells, B-cell-depleted T cells, or PBMCs. Here is what the overall study found, with its caveats: The quantity of clinical and demographic metadata differed by source and by participant and was supplied without curation.

TCRbeta CDR3 regions were amplified from genomic DNA by means of the immunoSEQ Assay, a bias-controlled multiplex PCR. The authors' analysis ran thus. The number of nucleated cells in each sample was estimated by amplification of reference gene primers within the assay. Sequence reads were collapsed and filtered to measure the absolute abundance of every unique TCRbeta CDR3 rearrangement. For each sample, productive Simpson clonality was calculated as the square root of Simpson's diversity index over productive rearrangements. TCRdb took this table from immuneACCESS and kept in-frame rearrangements with V and J called. Such tables lack part of the clones; where checked against another copy, unresolved V genes explain under half of the gap, and the rest is unexplained. From that table come the V and J calls and clone size; the DNA was used to work out D and trimming. The sample includes 200,000 to 300,000 clones, with approximately 89% observed a single time. The ten most abundant clones make up 2% to 3% of the sample.

V lost 5 bases and J lost 7 bases, and the count of bases not matched to a germline gene is 4. From its cysteine to its phenylalanine, the CDR3 spans 13 amino acids. Of the read, only the CDR3 DNA is kept; its 39 bases are in frame from base 1. CDR1 is given as SGHRS and CDR2 as YFSETQ, both from the germline V gene. Collaborating institutions collected whole blood in K2EDTA tubes following their own protocols. For TCRbeta analysis, collaborator samples were shipped as frozen whole blood, as isolated PBMCs, or as DNA extracted from either sample type. A word on this clone: The antigen it binds to is not known. Base qualities are not provided; no much larger clone lies one nucleotide away.

The clonotype was recovered from a woman between 50 and 59 years old with acute or convalescent COVID-19. The chain uses TRBV5-1 and TRBJ2-2; 8 junctional bases match TRBD2. The material sequenced was peripheral blood. CDR3 loop: CASRSTSGGELFF. The bases read TGCGCCAGCAGGAGTACTAGCGGCGGGGAGCTGTTTTTT.